Sequencing of this T cell receptor beta chain was carried out in a study of response to subunit inactivated influenza vaccine. Whole-study findings and limits: Few additional T cells are recruited per seasonal influenza vaccination, authors suggested.

Each CDR3 protein gets one entry after TCRdb re-called the RT-PCR reads with MiXCR. The table lists some 640,000 distinct CDR3 sequences, about 14% of them singletons. Worth noting for this clonotype: Its antigen is unknown.

V lost 6 bases and J 7 bases, leaving 13 bases between the germline ends. CDR1 is KGHSH, CDR2 LQKENI, per germline. There are 13 residues in the CDR3. This specimen consisted of PBMCs from blood, obtained 14 days before vaccination. The chain recombines TRBV18 with TRBJ2-4; the D gene could be TRBD1 or TRBD2 (5 bases each). The receptor was derived from a man between 50 and 59 years old who received an inactivated influenza vaccine. CDR3 amino acids: CASSRDETNIQYF. The CDR3, as DNA: TGTGCCAGCTCCCGGGACGAGACGAACATTCAGTACTTC.